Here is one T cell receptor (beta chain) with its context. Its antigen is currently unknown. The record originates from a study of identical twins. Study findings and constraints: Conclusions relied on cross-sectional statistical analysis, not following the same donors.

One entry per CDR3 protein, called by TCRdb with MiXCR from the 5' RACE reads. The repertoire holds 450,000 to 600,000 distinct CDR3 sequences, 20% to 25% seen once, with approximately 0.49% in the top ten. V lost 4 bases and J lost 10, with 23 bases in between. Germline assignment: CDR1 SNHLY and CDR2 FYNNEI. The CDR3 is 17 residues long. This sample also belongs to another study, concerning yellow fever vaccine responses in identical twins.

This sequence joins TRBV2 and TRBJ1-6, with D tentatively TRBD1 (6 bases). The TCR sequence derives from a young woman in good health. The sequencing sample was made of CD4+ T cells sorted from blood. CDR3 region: CASSVRGGLYSGSPLHF. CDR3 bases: TGTGCCAGCAGTGTGAGGGGGGGGCTCTATAGCGGCTCACCCCTCCACTTT. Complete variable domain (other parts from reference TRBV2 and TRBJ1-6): EPEVTQTPSHQVTQMGQEVILRCVPISNHLYFYWYRQILGQKVEFLVSFYNNEISEKSEIFDDQFSVERPDGSNFTLKIRSTKLEDSAMYFCASSVRGGLYSGSPLHFGNGTRLTVT.